This entry lists 32 T cell receptor beta chains sequenced from one sample in a study of CXCR3-negative and CXCR3-positive naive CD8 T cells. The TRB libraries of cDNA were built by UMI-labeled 5' RACE. TCRdb re-analyzed the 5' RACE reads; it lists each CDR3 protein once, without DNA. This sample's table has over 100,000 distinct CDR3 sequences. Sequenced material: naive CXCR3- CD8+ T cells from blood. Subset meaning: CD45RO-CCR7+CD27+CD95- naive CD8+ T cells lacking CXCR3 (TNR3-). The receptors here all came from a human donor in good health. Some clones in this sample may be carry-over from other donors' samples.

The V and J genes are TRBV29-1 and TRBJ2-2. Germline V gives CDR1 SQVTM, CDR2 ANQGSEA. The CDR3 length is 12 residues. The CDR3 is CSVAGGTGELFF.

CDR3 protein: CASTLSGGAADTQYF. The chain has TRBV19 and TRBJ2-3; TCRdb gives TRBD1 as the D gene, but with no DNA this cannot be confirmed. Germline CDR1 is LNHDA and CDR2 is SQIVND (reference sequence). The length of the CDR3 is 15 residues.

The V and J genes are TRBV29-1 and TRBJ2-3; the TCRdb call, TRBD2, lacks DNA for checking. The CDR3 length is 15 residues. CDR1 and CDR2 (germline): SQVTM, ANQGSEA. CDR3 amino acids: CSVVLAGDASDTQYF.

V gene TRBV5-1 combines with J gene TRBJ2-5; TCRdb's D call of TRBD2 is untestable without DNA. This CDR3 contains 15 residues. CDR1 and CDR2 (germline): SGHRS, YFSETQ. This CDR3 is CASSAGTSGRETQYF.

The rearrangement joins TRBV29-1 to TRBJ2-7; the TCRdb D gene call, TRBD2, has no DNA to confirm it. The CDR3 sequence is 15 residues long. Germline assignment: CDR1 SQVTM and CDR2 ANQGSEA. The CDR3: CSVEDGLAGSYEQYF.

The chain recombines TRBV10-3 with TRBJ2-1; the TCRdb D gene call, TRBD2, has no DNA to confirm it. The CDR3 is 13 amino acids. Germline lookup yields CDR1 ENHRY and CDR2 SYGVKD. CDR3 loop: CASGRGGSNEQFF.

The V gene is TRBV13, the J gene TRBJ2-1; without DNA, the TCRdb call of TRBD2 cannot be checked. The CDR3 runs 16 residues. From germline, CDR1 is PRHDT and CDR2 FYEKMQ (reference sequence). CDR3 in amino acids: CASSLALGSAAYEQFF.

The chain recombines TRBV10-2 with TRBJ2-1; no DNA is available, so the TRBD1 call from TCRdb remains unchecked. Germline CDR1 reads WSHSY; CDR2 reads SAAADI. There are 15 residues in the CDR3. CDR3 loop: CASRGSGGSYNEQFF.

V gene TRBV7-8 combines with J gene TRBJ2-7. Germline CDR1 SGHVS, CDR2 FQNEAQ. The CDR3 is 14 amino acids. This chain's CDR3 is CASSLARELYEQYF.

This rearrangement joins TRBV19 to TRBJ2-1. CDR3 length equals 14 residues. CDR1 and CDR2 from the germline V gene are LNHDA and SQIVND (reference sequence). The CDR3 reads CASSFGRAWDEQFF.

CDR3 sequence: CSATAVSTNYGYTF. The chain couples TRBV20-1 to TRBJ1-2. Germline V gives CDR1 DFQATT, CDR2 SNEGSKA (reference sequence). The CDR3 sequence is 14 residues long.

This sequence joins TRBV7-3 and TRBJ2-1; the D call from TCRdb, TRBD2, cannot be confirmed without DNA. Per germline, CDR1 SGHTA and CDR2 FQGTGA. This CDR3 has 15 amino acids. This chain's CDR3 is CASSLLGGPGNEQFF.

V is TRBV27 and J is TRBJ1-5. Germline lookup yields CDR1 MNHEY and CDR2 SMNVEV (reference sequence). The CDR3 length is 15 residues. The CDR3 here is CASSLAGVGNQPQHF.

The chain uses TRBV6-5 and TRBJ2-7; TCRdb's D call of TRBD1 is untestable without DNA. The CDR3 sequence is 13 residues long. Germline-derived CDR1 and CDR2 are MNHEY and SVGAGI. This CDR3 reads CASSYSTQGEQYF.

The chain is built from TRBV6-5 and TRBJ2-7. CDR1 is MNHEY, CDR2 SVGAGI, per germline. The CDR3 length is 15 residues. The CDR3 loop reads CASSYSKDGPYEQYF.

V is TRBV21-1 and J is TRBJ2-7. TRBV21-1 is listed as a pseudogene. The CDR3 length is 16 residues. CDR3 protein: CASSKVALAVKYEQYF.

J is TRBJ2-7 and V is TRBV29-1. Germline V gene data show CDR1 as SQVTM and CDR2 as ANQGSEA. The CDR3 is made up of 13 amino acids. The CDR3: CSVEDLQTSEQYF.

This chain links TRBV28 with TRBJ2-2; without DNA, the TCRdb call of TRBD1 cannot be checked. From germline, CDR1 is MDHEN and CDR2 SYDVKM. The CDR3 contains 17 residues. The CDR3 spells CASSLARPGRDTGELFF. Full variable domain (missing parts from reference TRBV28 and TRBJ2-2): DVKVTQSSRYLVKRTGEKVFLECVQDMDHENMFWYRQDPGLGLRLIYFSYDVKMKEKGDIPEGYSVSREKKERFSLILESASTNQTSMYLCASSLARPGRDTGELFFGEGSRLTVL.

The J gene is TRBJ2-7, the V gene TRBV28; the D call from TCRdb, TRBD2, cannot be confirmed without DNA. There are 11 residues in the CDR3. Germline CDR1 reads MDHEN; CDR2 reads SYDVKM. The chain's CDR3 is CASRRGHEQYF.

The V and J genes are TRBV4-3 and TRBJ2-2. Germline loops: CDR1 LGHNA, CDR2 YSLEER. The CDR3 is made up of 16 amino acids. CDR3: CASSHLIDISTGELFF.

V and J are TRBV7-9 and TRBJ2-7; the TCRdb D gene call, TRBD1, has no DNA to confirm it. Per germline, CDR1 SEHNR and CDR2 FQNEAQ (reference sequence). The CDR3 has 15 amino acids. The CDR3 protein is CASSLGLAGRDEQYF.

V gene TRBV4-3 combines with J gene TRBJ2-7. The CDR3 totals 16 residues. CDR1 is LGHNA, CDR2 YSLEER, per germline. This CDR3 is CASSQGIYGDSYEQYF.

V is TRBV4-1 and J is TRBJ2-7; TCRdb's D call, TRBD1, is unchecked because there is no DNA. The germline CDR1 and CDR2 sequences are MGHRA and YSYEKL. The CDR3 covers 15 residues. The CDR3 reads CASSQLATGDYEQYF.

J is TRBJ2-7 and V is TRBV14; TCRdb proposes TRBD2, but this gene call is untestable without DNA. CDR3 length: 14 residues. CDR1 SGHDN and CDR2 FVKESK come from the germline V gene. CDR3 sequence reads: CASCQREQPYEQYF.

The chain uses TRBV15 and TRBJ2-3; TCRdb calls TRBD2, which cannot be checked without DNA. The CDR3 has 14 residues. CDR1 is LNHNV, CDR2 YYDKDF, per germline (reference sequence). CDR3 protein: CATNAKPSTDTQYF.

The V gene is TRBV28, the J gene TRBJ2-7; TCRdb reports TRBD1, a call that lacks DNA to check it against. Looked up from germline, CDR1 is MDHEN and CDR2 is SYDVKM. This CDR3 region has 15 residues. The CDR3 is CASSLVGGDGYEQYF.

V is TRBV12-3 or TRBV12-4 and J is TRBJ2-6; TCRdb outputs TRBD2, but without DNA this stays unchecked. The CDR3 is 19 residues long. This chain's CDR3 is CASSPTLAGGLSGANVLTF.

J is TRBJ2-2 and V is TRBV29-1; lacking DNA, the TRBD1 call made by TCRdb goes unchecked. CDR1 SQVTM and CDR2 ANQGSEA come from the germline V gene. This CDR3 has 13 amino acids. CDR3 in amino acids: CSVPDLNTGELFF.

This chain joins TRBV28 and TRBJ2-7; TCRdb's assignment of TRBD1 cannot be checked, as there is no DNA. The germline CDR1 and CDR2 sequences are MDHEN and SYDVKM. The CDR3 is made up of 13 amino acids. The CDR3 here is CASGDRAAYEQYF.

The rearrangement uses TRBV12-3 or TRBV12-4 and TRBJ2-5; the TCRdb call, TRBD2, lacks DNA for checking. CDR3 length: 14 amino acids. The CDR3 is CASSLYRNLETQYF.

The chain is built from TRBV7-9 and TRBJ2-7; TCRdb proposes TRBD2, but this gene call is untestable without DNA. The CDR3 is 15 amino acids. Germline CDR1 and CDR2: SEHNR and FQNEAQ (reference sequence). The CDR3 region is CASSATSGGSYEQYF.

The chain couples TRBV19 to TRBJ1-4; checking the TCRdb D call of TRBD1 is not possible without DNA. This CDR3 spans 14 amino acids. Germline-derived CDR1 and CDR2 are LNHDA and SQIVND (reference sequence). The CDR3 loop reads CASTAWGGNEKLFF.